The sequence of this T cell receptor (beta chain) was determined in a study of early T cells in non-severe SARS-CoV-2 infection listed by TCRdb under 2021. Context from the whole study: Bulk RNA from unsorted whole blood was used for TCR sequencing, so alpha and beta chains could not be paired. What the authors observed across the whole study: VDJdb matching was skewed toward anti-spike CD8 responses, so virus-specific expansions were likely underestimated and private and CD4 specificities were missed.

Set within a cohort of healthcare workers in London, UK, this nested case-control study involved weekly PCR testing of nasopharyngeal swabs along with blood sampling. Healthcare workers were recruited between 23 and 31 March 2020, during the week of the UK lockdown, and were followed weekly for up to roughly 16 weeks. V and J are truncated by 3 bases and 4 bases respectively, leaving an intervening sequence of 11 bases. Taken from the germline V gene, the CDR1 and CDR2 loops are SQVTM and ANQGSEA. The CDR3, cysteine through phenylalanine, is 13 amino acids long. The CDR3 DNA has 39 bases and is translated from base 1. The receptor library was made with 5' RACE. The sequencer was a NextSeq 500. The TCR library protocol attached unique molecular identifiers to individual cDNA molecules to correct for sequencing error and PCR bias. Both TCR alpha and beta chains were sequenced, and tight co-correlation was observed between alpha and beta sequence abundances in each sample. The authors' analysis ran thus. Decombinator V4 was used to annotate the V gene, J gene and CDR3 of the TCR sequences. Expanded TCRs were defined as changing significantly between any two time points under a Poisson model with p below 0.0001. TCR abundances were normalised to the total number of TCRs sequenced per sample and expressed as counts per million. TRAV1-2 paired with TRAJ12, TRAJ20 or TRAJ33 defined MAIT TCRs, while TRAV10 paired with TRAJ18 defined iNKT TCRs. A search of VDJdb, accessed on 1 November 2021, was run for TCRs annotated to CMV, EBV and SARS-CoV-2, with TCRs annotated for multiple antigens excluded. Using fastp at Q25 and MiXCR, TCRdb reprocessed the public reads and kept productive beta chains. Identical CDR3 protein sequences are pooled into one entry, listed with their most common genes and DNA. The authors' filters were not applied to this entry. The sample yields roughly 49,000 distinct CDR3 sequences; around 4% were counted once. The top ten hold 6% of the sample.

In the case of this clonotype: Its antigen specificity is not known. Per-base qualities were not stored, and no clone one base away is much larger.

The source of this sequence is an adult who was a healthcare worker with PCR-confirmed SARS-CoV-2 infection or an uninfected control (not recorded which). The sequenced material came from whole blood. The chain is assembled from TRBV29-1 and TRBJ2-3, with TRBD2 perhaps the D gene, on 6 matching bases. The CDR3 protein is CSVERGGSDTQYF. The DNA is TGCAGCGTTGAGCGGGGAGGATCAGATACGCAGTATTTT.